The 25 T cell receptor beta chains below were found in one sample sequenced in a study of Graves' ophthalmopathy and Graves' hyperthyroidism. For repertoire sequencing, the TCR beta CDR3 regions were amplified from RNA transcripts. Second-round multiplex PCR came after a first-round RT-PCR that employed HTBI primers. TCRdb processed the multiplex PCR reads anew with MiXCR; each CDR3 protein has one entry. The sample holds around 1,200,000 distinct CDR3 sequences; 35% to 40% are singletons and the top ten take roughly 11%. Material for sequencing was peripheral blood or thyroid tissue (not recorded which). Every receptor here comes from an adult man with Graves' hyperthyroidism.

The chain joins TRBV5-1 to TRBJ1-3; perhaps TRBD1 as D (5 bases). The CDR3 length is 14 residues. V lost 6 bases and J 2 bases, leaving 12 bases between the germline ends. Germline V lookup: CDR1 SGHRS, CDR2 YFSETQ. CDR3 in amino acids: CASMLGTTGNTIYF. The CDR3 DNA is TGCGCCAGCATGCTGGGGACGACTGGAAACACCATATATTTT.

The chain has TRBV15 and TRBJ2-7; 12 bases fit TRBD2. This CDR3 region has 15 residues. V was pared by 2 bases and J by 2 bases, with 1 base of the junction left unmatched. Looked up from germline, CDR1 is LNHNV and CDR2 is YYDKDF (reference sequence). The CDR3 DNA reads as TGTGCCACCAGCAGACGGACTAGCGGGACCTACGAGCAGTACTTC. It yields the protein CATSRRTSGTYEQYF.

The V and J genes are TRBV29-1 and TRBJ1-4, with D uncertain. The ends were cut back, 8 bases at V and 8 bases at J, with 15 bases in the middle. This CDR3 contains 12 residues. Germline CDR1 SQVTM, CDR2 ANQGSEA. As DNA, the CDR3 is TGCAGCAGTGAGGAACAGACGGAAAAACTGTTTTTT. The encoded protein is CSSEEQTEKLFF.

V usage is TRBV30 and J usage is TRBJ2-5; D unclear. V lost 4 bases and J lost 5, with 8 bases in between. From germline, CDR1 is GTSNPN and CDR2 SVGIG (reference sequence). CDR3 length equals 11 residues. The CDR3 bases are TGTGCCTGGACGAGTGGTGAGACCCAGTACTTC. This encodes CAWTSGETQYF.

The CDR3 DNA follows: TGTGCCAGCAGTGAAGAGTTGGGGGCTGGGGCTTTCTTT. It specifies CASSEELGAGAFF. The chain has TRBV6-1 and TRBJ1-1, with D maybe TRBD1 (6 bases). This CDR3 comprises 13 residues. Trimming cost V 1 base and J 11 bases, with 14 bases left between them. CDR1 is MNHNS, CDR2 SASEGT, per germline.

This clonotype showed up just a few times. The chain combines TRBV9 with TRBJ1-4; D is possibly TRBD1 (5 bases). The V end was cut by 0 bases, the J end by 0 bases, with 9 bases between. Germline CDR1 SGDLS, CDR2 YYNGEE. The CDR3 contains 16 residues. Here the CDR3 reads CASSVGGAATNEKLFF. CDR3 DNA: TGTGCCAGCAGCGTAGGGGGCGCGGCAACTAATGAAAAACTGTTTTTT.

This clonotype was observed a handful of times. The rearrangement uses TRBV20-1 and TRBJ2-5; 8 bases align to TRBD1. Trimming cost V 5 bases and J 5 bases; bases outside gene matches: 4. CDR3 length: 12 amino acids. Germline assignment: CDR1 DFQATT and CDR2 SNEGSKA (reference sequence). CDR3 DNA: TGCAGTGCTTGGACAGGGCAGGAGACCCAGTACTTC. This encodes CSAWTGQETQYF.

This clonotype was found many times. The rearrangement links TRBV2 to TRBJ1-4; TRBD1 is a possible D gene (5 bases). CDR3 length: 14 residues. Germline-derived CDR1 and CDR2 are SNHLY and FYNNEI. The V gene lost 4 bases and the J gene lost 4 bases, with 10 bases spanning the gap. This CDR3 is CASSGSRDNEKLFF. The CDR3 nucleotides are TGTGCCAGCAGTGGAAGCAGGGATAATGAAAAACTGTTTTTT.

In its sample, this clonotype was seen once. The chain joins TRBV7-9 to TRBJ1-1, with D uncertain. V was pared by 1 base and J by 4 bases, with 10 bases between. This CDR3 comprises 14 residues. CDR1 is SEHNR and CDR2 is FQNEAQ in the germline V gene (reference sequence). The CDR3 region has the DNA TGTGCCAGCAGCTTAGATGGGTCTAGCACTGAAGCTTTCTTT. It codes for CASSLDGSSTEAFF.

This clonotype has at least ten counts. V gene TRBV7-9 combines with J gene TRBJ1-1; TRBD1 aligns across 7 bases. Germline V gene sequence: CDR1 SEHNR, CDR2 FQNEAQ (reference sequence). The CDR3 runs to 13 residues. Trimming took 5 bases from V and 5 from J; bases not matched to a gene: 5. CDR3 region: CASSLGDSTEAFF. The CDR3 DNA reads as TGTGCCAGCAGCCTCGGGGACAGTACTGAAGCTTTCTTT. The full variable domain, with the rest looked up from reference TRBV7-9 and TRBJ1-1, is DTGVSQNPRHKITKRGQNVTFRCDPISEHNRLYWYRQTLGQGPEFLTYFQNEAQLEKSRLLSDRFSAERPKGSFSTLEIQRTEQGDSAMYLCASSLGDSTEAFFGQGTRLTVV.

This sequence joins TRBV4-3 and TRBJ2-7; D may be TRBD2 (5 bases). The germline gives CDR1 LGHNA, CDR2 YSLEER. The CDR3 spans 13 residues. Trimming removed 1 base at V and 6 bases at J, with 10 bases between. The CDR3 DNA follows: TGCGCCAGCAGCCAAGTTGACGGGGTCGAGCAGTACTTC. Its translation: CASSQVDGVEQYF.

This clonotype has ten or more counts. The chain is built from TRBV5-1 and TRBJ1-6; D is unclear. CDR1 and CDR2 (germline): SGHRS, YFSETQ. Trimming pared 4 bases from V and 7 bases from J, leaving 15 bases between. The CDR3 consists of 15 residues. CDR3 protein: CASSKTTDLNSPLHF. CDR3 sequence (DNA): TGCGCCAGCAGCAAAACCACAGATCTCAATTCACCCCTCCACTTT. Using reference TRBV5-1 and TRBJ1-6 for the parts outside the CDR3, the full variable domain is KAGVTQTPRYLIKTRGQQVTLSCSPISGHRSVSWYQQTPGQGLQFLFEYFSETQRNKGNFPGRFSGRQFSNSRSEMNVSTLELGDSALYLCASSKTTDLNSPLHFGNGTRLTVT.

This clonotype was seen just once. In nucleotides, the CDR3 is TGCGCCAGCAGCCCAGCCACTAGCGGGGTCCTGTACGAGCAGTACTTC. Amino acid sequence: CASSPATSGVLYEQYF. This chain links TRBV10-1 with TRBJ2-7; the match to TRBD2 covers 10 bases. This CDR3 contains 16 residues. Unmatched junction bases numbered 12, after V lost 6 bases and J lost 4 bases. CDR1 is WNHNN and CDR2 is SYGVQD in the germline V gene (reference sequence).

In this sample, this clonotype turned up many times. The J gene is TRBJ1-5, the V gene TRBV20-1; TRBD1 might be the D (6 bases). Trimming removed 0 bases at V and 2 bases at J, with 11 bases between. Per germline, CDR1 DFQATT and CDR2 SNEGSKA (reference sequence). The CDR3 has 15 residues. CDR3 residues: CSARDRGRGNQPQHF. The CDR3 DNA reads as TGCAGTGCTAGAGATAGGGGGAGGGGCAATCAGCCCCAGCATTTT.

This clonotype is a singleton in its sample. CDR3 coding DNA: TGCAGTGCTCCAACGGGACAGGAGTCGAAGTCCCACTATGGCTACACCTTC. Translating gives CSAPTGQESKSHYGYTF. The chain recombines TRBV20-1 with TRBJ1-2; 8 bases match TRBD1. The CDR3 loop spans 17 amino acids. Germline-derived CDR1 and CDR2 are DFQATT and SNEGSKA (reference sequence). The V and J ends lost 5 bases and 3 bases, in that order; junction bases with no gene match: 17.

This clonotype appeared many times. The J gene is TRBJ2-7, the V gene TRBV20-1; weak D call: TRBD1 (5 bases). The CDR3 is made up of 13 amino acids. V was cut by 2 bases and J by 2 bases, with 10 bases left in between. Germline assignment: CDR1 DFQATT and CDR2 SNEGSKA (reference sequence). In DNA form, the CDR3 reads TGCAGTGCTAGATCAGGGATTACCTACGAGCAGTACTTC. Translated, it gives CSARSGITYEQYF.

V gene TRBV24-1 combines with J gene TRBJ1-2; unclear D gene. The CDR3 runs 11 residues. V lost 4 bases to trimming and J lost 7 bases, with 6 bases between them. The germline CDR1 and CDR2 sequences are KGHDR and SFDVKD. DNA of the CDR3: TGTGCCACCAGTGACCCTCTTGGCTACACCTTC. Translating gives CATSDPLGYTF.

There are a few counts of this clonotype. This chain connects TRBV7-9 to TRBJ2-2, with 9 bases that match TRBD1. In germline, CDR1 is SEHNR, CDR2 FQNEAQ (reference sequence). The length of the CDR3 is 17 residues. The junction had 10 bases not matched to a gene; V was cut back by 4 bases and J by 4 bases. The CDR3 sequence is CASSYRGQGVGTGELFF. For the CDR3, the DNA is TGTGCCAGCAGCTACAGGGGGCAGGGGGTCGGCACCGGGGAGCTGTTTTTT.

The chain has TRBV6-5 and TRBJ1-4; 9 nucleotides line up with TRBD1. Per the germline V gene, CDR1 is MNHEY and CDR2 is SVGAGI. The CDR3 extends over 15 amino acids. Trimming cost V 6 bases and J 3 bases; bases outside gene matches: 5. This CDR3 is CASRARTGANEKLFF. CDR3 nucleotides: TGTGCCAGCAGAGCCCGGACAGGGGCTAATGAAAAACTGTTTTTT.

This rearrangement joins TRBV29-1 to TRBJ2-7; D is perhaps TRBD1 or TRBD2 (5 bases each). The CDR3 spans 13 residues. Germline CDR1 reads SQVTM; CDR2 reads ANQGSEA. Deletions cut 2 bases from V and 3 bases from J, with 11 bases between. The chain's CDR3 is CSVETGPNYEQYF. The CDR3 bases are TGCAGCGTTGAAACGGGACCCAACTACGAGCAGTACTTC.

V is TRBV15 and J is TRBJ1-2, with D possibly being TRBD1 (6 bases). The CDR3 has 15 amino acids. With 9 bases removed from V and 2 bases from J, the gap between germline ends came to 19 bases. Germline lookup yields CDR1 LNHNV and CDR2 YYDKDF (reference sequence). CDR3 amino acids: CATSPRLGGNYGYTF. CDR3 DNA: TGTGCCACTTCCCCAAGGTTGGGGGGCAACTATGGCTACACCTTC. Filled out from reference TRBV15 and TRBJ1-2, the complete variable domain reads DAMVIQNPRYQVTQFGKPVTLSCSQTLNHNVMYWYQQKSSQAPKLLFHYYDKDFNNEADTPDNFQSRRPNTSFCFLDIRSPGLGDTAMYLCATSPRLGGNYGYTFGSGTRLTVV.

This clonotype was seen many times. The rearrangement joins TRBV7-2 to TRBJ1-3; D is ambiguous. This CDR3 is built from 16 residues. Germline assignment: CDR1 SGHTA and CDR2 FQGNSA. V lost 5 bases to trimming and J lost 0 bases, with 14 bases between them. This chain's CDR3 is CASSRRSINSGNTIYF. The DNA for the CDR3 is TGTGCCAGCAGCAGAAGAAGTATCAACTCTGGAAACACCATATATTTT. Full variable domain (rest looked up from reference TRBV7-2 and TRBJ1-3): GAGVSQSPSNKVTEKGKDVELRCDPISGHTALYWYRQSLGQGLEFLIYFQGNSAPDKSGLPSDRFSAERTGGSVSTLTIQRTQQEDSAVYLCASSRRSINSGNTIYFGEGSWLTVV.

Many counts were recorded for this clonotype. The chain recombines TRBV7-3 with TRBJ2-5; tentatively, D is TRBD2 (7 bases). Germline values: CDR1 SGHTA, CDR2 FQGTGA. This CDR3 contains 18 residues. Between the trimmed V and J ends, which lost 1 base and 4 bases, there was a span of 22 bases. The CDR3 loop reads CASSLNPVGGLSGETQYF. The CDR3 bases are TGTGCCAGCAGCTTAAATCCCGTCGGGGGGCTCTCGGGAGAGACCCAGTACTTC.

Turning to this clonotype: This could be a read error, since a much larger clone is one nucleotide away. The rearrangement joins TRBV9 to TRBJ1-3; 7 bases map to TRBD1. The CDR3 length is 15 residues. After removal of 0 bases from V and 4 bases from J, the junction contained 4 bases not matched to a gene. Germline V gives CDR1 SGDLS, CDR2 YYNGEE. The CDR3 loop reads CASSVDQGQGNTIYF. In nucleotides, the CDR3 is TGTGCCAGCAGCGTAGACCAGGGACAGGGAAACACCATATATTTT. Filled out from reference TRBV9 and TRBJ1-3, the complete variable domain reads DSGVTQTPKHLITATGQRVTLRCSPRSGDLSVYWYQQSLDQGLQFLIQYYNGEERAKGNILERFSAQQFPDLHSELNLSSLELGDSALYFCASSVDQGQGNTIYFGEGSWLTVV.

This clonotype has a count of ten or more. The chain links TRBV9 to TRBJ1-5, with a possible D match to TRBD1 (6 bases). This CDR3 contains 15 residues. Germline CDR1 SGDLS, CDR2 YYNGEE. The V end was cut by 4 bases, the J end by 2 bases, with 13 bases between. The CDR3 coding sequence is TGTGCCAGCAGCACGGACAGCGGGGGCAATCAGCCCCAGCATTTT. Protein: CASSTDSGGNQPQHF.